This TCR beta chain appears in the sequencing data of a study of cytomegalovirus exposure and HLA in healthy donors. The wider study: Earlier results showed approximately 110 million unique TCR beta sequences derived from approximately 170 million T cells. Regarding the study as a whole: Roughly even sequencing depth across donors was the assumption behind the presence/absence analyses. In a later analysis, most CMV-associated TCR beta chains appeared HLA-restricted. Within the data, a cluster of highly shared sequence variants was likely a sequencing artifact.

As for this clone: Its antigen is not known.

Germline lookup yields CDR1 SGHDT and CDR2 YYEEEE. This CDR3 region has 16 residues. The PCR used 60 Vbeta and 13 Jbeta primers. Here immunoSEQ multiplex PCR was the method, and the copy in TCRdb shows in-frame clones only, minus some. The table shows 170,000 or so clones, with 80% occurring only once. This sequence joins TRBV5-6 and TRBJ2-5; TRBD1 agrees at 8 bases. The end of the DNA aligns better with TRBJ2-7, so the J call may be wrong. Sequencing was done on a sample of PBMCs. This clonotype was obtained from a woman aged 45-65 years in good health and CMV-seropositive. The CDR3 reads CASSSRRTGRIYEQYF. For the CDR3, the DNA is TGTGCCAGCAGCTCCCGTCGGACAGGGAGAATATACGAGCAGTACTTC.